Presented here are 27 T cell receptor beta chains from one specimen sequenced in a study of beta chain features in type 1 diabetes. Notes on the study in general: Type 1 diabetes patients had TCRB CDR3s that were shorter (moderately but significantly so) in all four CD4+ subsets.

The authors reverse transcribed all of the isolated RNA, so sequencing captured expressed TCRB transcripts. Only in-frame clones appear in the TCRdb table, and some are missing; sequencing was by immunoSEQ multiplex PCR. The table lists about 640,000 clones, 9.5% to 15% of them singletons. For these receptors, no antigen is known. The sample taken for sequencing was naive CD4+ T cells from blood. The source of these receptors is a man aged 25-45 years with type 1 diabetes.

There are a few counts of this clone. The CDR3 DNA reads as TGTGCCAGCAGTTTGGACGGAGGTTTGATGGCCCAGCATTTT. Translation: CASSLDGGLMAQHF. J is TRBJ1-5 and V is TRBV28; D is uncertain. This CDR3 region has 14 residues. The germline gives CDR1 MDHEN, CDR2 SYDVKM. V lost 3 bases to trimming and J lost 11 bases, with 17 bases between them.

The rearrangement joins TRBV5-1 to TRBJ2-1, with D tentatively TRBD1 (5 bases). The CDR3 sequence is 15 residues long. CDR1 SGHRS and CDR2 YFSETQ come from the germline V gene. Trimming left V 0 bases short and J 3 bases short, with 10 bases between. CDR3 amino acids: CASSLEQDFYNEQFF. In DNA form, the CDR3 reads TGCGCCAGCAGCTTGGAACAGGATTTCTACAATGAGCAGTTCTTC.

J is TRBJ1-2 and V is TRBV11-3, with D unclear. The CDR3 spans 15 residues. The V and J ends lost 1 base and 2 bases respectively, with 11 bases between them. Per germline, CDR1 SGHNT and CDR2 YENEEA. CDR3 sequence (DNA): TGTGCCAGCAGCTTAGCGGCGGGATCCAACTATGGCTACACCTTC. Protein: CASSLAAGSNYGYTF.

This clone was seen more than once but under ten times. This chain uses TRBV19 with TRBJ2-4; no clear D gene. This CDR3 region has 16 residues. Germline V CDR1 and CDR2: LNHDA, SQIVND (reference sequence). Trimming took 0 bases from V and 0 from J, leaving 9 bases between them. CDR3 nucleotides: TGTGCCAGTAGTATAGAAGCGAATTTAGCCAAAAACATTCAGTACTTC. Translated, it gives CASSIEANLAKNIQYF.

This clone was found a few times. V and J are TRBV7-9 and TRBJ1-4; D is ambiguous. The CDR3 extends over 14 amino acids. Germline V gene sequence: CDR1 SEHNR, CDR2 FQNEAQ (reference sequence). V shed 8 bases and J shed 5 bases, with 15 bases lying between them. In nucleotides, the CDR3 is TGTGCCAGCGCCCAGACCGGATCCAATGAAAAACTGTTTTTT. Protein product: CASAQTGSNEKLFF.

This clone came up a few times. The rearrangement joins TRBV10-2 to TRBJ2-2; 7 bases are a match to TRBD1. Per germline, CDR1 WSHSY and CDR2 SAAADI. V shed 6 bases and J 5 bases; nucleotides not matched to a gene: 3. The CDR3 runs 13 residues. In DNA, the CDR3 is TGCGCCAGCAGGGACAGGTGGACCGGGGAGCTGTTTTTT. This codes for CASRDRWTGELFF.

This chain links TRBV4-3 with TRBJ2-3; D may correspond to TRBD1 or TRBD2 (5 bases each). The CDR3 length is 15 residues. Germline V CDR1 and CDR2: LGHNA, YSLEER. V gave up 0 bases and J gave up 8 bases, with 15 bases separating them. CDR3 DNA sequence: TGCGCCAGCAGCCAAGATCTGGGACGGGCAGTTACGCAGTATTTT. Its translation: CASSQDLGRAVTQYF.

The rearrangement joins TRBV14 to TRBJ2-1, with D hard to call. Trimming stripped 3 bases from V and 2 bases from J, with 5 bases between. The germline CDR1 and CDR2 sequences are SGHDN and FVKESK. The CDR3 has 13 amino acids. CDR3 loop: CASSHLTYNEQFF. For the CDR3, the DNA is TGTGCCAGCAGCCACCTCACCTACAATGAGCAGTTCTTC.

This clone was observed a handful of times. V is TRBV30 and J is TRBJ2-5, with 7 bases identical to TRBD1. The V segment lost 2 bases and the J segment 2 bases; nucleotides outside the gene matches: 5. Germline CDR1 GTSNPN, CDR2 SVGIG (reference sequence). The CDR3 loop spans 14 amino acids. As DNA, the CDR3 is TGTGCCTGGAGTTTCGGGACAGCTCAAGAGACCCAGTACTTC. It encodes CAWSFGTAQETQYF. The entire variable domain, with the rest obtained from reference TRBV30 and TRBJ2-5, is as follows: SQTIHQWPATLVQPVGSPLSLECTVEGTSNPNLYWYRQAAGRGLQLLFYSVGIGQISSEVPQNLSASRPQDRQFILSSKKLLLSDSGFYLCAWSFGTAQETQYFGPGTRLLVL.

This clone was seen a few times. CDR3 coding DNA: TGTGCCAGCAGTTTACAAACTAGCGGGTCCTACGAGCAGTACTTC. The encoded protein is CASSLQTSGSYEQYF. The chain carries TRBV28 and TRBJ2-7; 9 positions match TRBD2. Trimming cost V 2 bases and J 1 base; bases outside gene matches: 3. Germline CDR1 is MDHEN and CDR2 is SYDVKM. This CDR3 is 15 amino acids long.

The chain recombines TRBV25-1 with TRBJ1-5, with D perhaps matching TRBD1 (5 bases). Germline V gene lookup returns CDR1 MGHDK and CDR2 SYGVNS. V gave up 1 base and J gave up 6 bases, with 13 bases separating them. This CDR3 has 15 amino acids. The CDR3 is CASSESRLGAQPQHF. In DNA, the CDR3 is TGTGCCAGCAGTGAATCCCGTTTAGGGGCTCAGCCCCAGCATTTT. Filled out from reference TRBV25-1 and TRBJ1-5, the complete variable domain reads EADIYQTPRYLVIGTGKKITLECSQTMGHDKMYWYQQDPGMELHLIHYSYGVNSTEKGDLSSESTVSRIRTEHFPLTLESARPSHTSQYLCASSESRLGAQPQHFGDGTRLSIL.

This clone occurred a few times. V and J are TRBV11-1 and TRBJ2-2; D possibly corresponds to TRBD2 (6 bases). The CDR3 spans 14 residues. Germline CDR1 and CDR2: SGHAT and FQDESV (reference sequence). Trimming removed 1 base from V and 4 bases from J, with 7 bases in between. Here the CDR3 reads CASSLDGGTGELFF. The DNA for the CDR3 is TGTGCCAGCAGCTTAGACGGGGGCACCGGGGAGCTGTTTTTT.

The CDR3 region is CASSPVRGGSYEQYF. In DNA, the CDR3 is TGTGCCAGCAGTCCCGTAAGGGGCGGCTCCTACGAGCAGTACTTC. V is TRBV7-2 and J is TRBJ2-7; D may be TRBD1 (5 bases). Per germline, CDR1 SGHTA and CDR2 FQGNSA. This CDR3 comprises 15 residues. Between the trimmed V and J ends, which lost 6 bases and 0 bases, there was a span of 15 bases.

This clone was seen a few times. J is TRBJ2-7 and V is TRBV29-1, with D possibly TRBD1 on 5 matching bases. Germline V gives CDR1 SQVTM, CDR2 ANQGSEA. This CDR3 region has 13 residues. V was clipped by 4 bases and J by 2 bases, with 12 bases between them. The CDR3 region is CSVGGPQTYEQYF. In nucleotides, the CDR3 is TGCAGCGTTGGGGGCCCACAGACCTACGAGCAGTACTTC.

This clone was seen many times. The gene calls are TRBV7-2 and TRBJ2-7; D is undetermined. Germline V lookup: CDR1 SGHTA, CDR2 FQGNSA. Trimming removed 5 bases at V and 7 bases at J, with 12 bases between. The CDR3 has 12 amino acids. CDR3 nucleotides: TGTGCCAGCAGCCCTCGAACCCGAGAGCAGTACTTC. The encoded protein is CASSPRTREQYF.

This clone was detected only a few times. The J gene is TRBJ1-1, the V gene TRBV4-2; D gene ambiguous. Trimming shortened V by 0 bases and J by 7 bases, and 9 bases separated the two germline ends. Looked up from germline, CDR1 is LGHNA and CDR2 is YNFKEQ. This CDR3 spans 13 amino acids. This chain's CDR3 is CASSQERVNEAFF. DNA for the CDR3: TGTGCCAGCAGCCAAGAAAGGGTCAATGAAGCTTTCTTT.

This clone has more than one count but fewer than ten. This sequence joins TRBV14 and TRBJ2-1, with 12 positions matching TRBD2. The CDR3 contains 17 residues. V shed 4 bases, J shed 7 bases, and the junction held 11 bases outside the gene matches. Germline V gene sequence: CDR1 SGHDN, CDR2 FVKESK. CDR3 region: CASSLPGLAGVGNEQFF. The CDR3 DNA follows: TGTGCCAGCAGCCTCCCGGGACTAGCGGGTGTCGGTAATGAGCAGTTCTTC.

A few counts support this clone. The chain joins TRBV6-5 to TRBJ1-5, with unresolved D. V gave up 5 bases and J gave up 9 bases, with 14 bases separating them. There are 13 residues in the CDR3. Germline V gene lookup returns CDR1 MNHEY and CDR2 SVGAGI. CDR3 region: CASSPAPSRPQHF. CDR3 DNA sequence: TGTGCCAGCAGTCCAGCCCCCAGTCGGCCCCAGCATTTT.

There are a few counts of this clone. The CDR3 sequence: CASSLAGTGGLNEQFF. CDR3 bases: TGTGCCAGCAGCTTAGCCGGGACAGGGGGCTTGAATGAGCAGTTCTTC. This rearrangement joins TRBV7-2 to TRBJ2-1, with TRBD1 matching over 12 bases. The CDR3 loop spans 16 amino acids. Germline-derived CDR1 and CDR2 are SGHTA and FQGNSA. The V gene end was trimmed by 0 bases and the J gene end by 7 bases; junction bases not matched to a gene: 4.

The chain carries TRBV25-1 and TRBJ2-5, with D unresolved. The CDR3 runs to 14 residues. V dropped 5 bases and J dropped 1 base, with 11 bases sitting between them. Germline values: CDR1 MGHDK, CDR2 SYGVNS. CDR3 sequence reads: CASSNGRIQETQYF. CDR3 sequence (DNA): TGTGCCAGCAGTAATGGACGGATCCAAGAGACCCAGTACTTC.

This chain joins TRBV7-2 and TRBJ1-5; the match to TRBD1 covers 10 bases. The CDR3 runs 16 residues. Trimming took 0 bases from V and 4 from J; bases not matched to a gene: 3. Germline CDR1 and CDR2: SGHTA and FQGNSA. The CDR3 loop reads CASSLAGTGVNQPQHF. The CDR3 coding sequence is TGTGCCAGCAGCTTAGCGGGGACAGGGGTTAATCAGCCCCAGCATTTT.

The chain uses TRBV5-6 and TRBJ1-4; no clear D gene. This CDR3 is 14 amino acids long. The germline V gene has CDR1 SGHDT and CDR2 YYEEEE. V was pared by 3 bases and J by 3 bases, with 9 bases between. CDR3: CASSSGVPNEKLFF. The CDR3 bases are TGTGCCAGCAGCTCTGGGGTCCCTAATGAAAAACTGTTTTTT.

The chain uses TRBV11-3 and TRBJ1-2; a weak D match, TRBD1 (6 bases). V was pared by 1 base and J by 13 bases, with 10 bases between. The CDR3 has 11 amino acids. CDR1 and CDR2 from the germline V gene are SGHNT and YENEEA. Here the CDR3 DNA reads TGTGCCAGCAGCTTAGCTGGGGGGCCCACCTTC. The encoded protein is CASSLAGGPTF.

This clone came up a few times. CDR3 region: CASSLHGTAVYEQYF. As DNA, the CDR3 is TGTGCCAGCAGCCTCCACGGGACTGCCGTCTACGAGCAGTACTTC. V is TRBV7-2 and J is TRBJ2-7; D might be TRBD2 (6 bases). V dropped 5 bases and J dropped 3 bases, with 17 bases sitting between them. Germline V gene lookup returns CDR1 SGHTA and CDR2 FQGNSA. The CDR3 covers 15 residues.

This clone was observed a few times. The chain couples TRBV2 to TRBJ2-1; TRBD2 matches 10 bases. This CDR3 is 16 amino acids long. Unmatched junction bases numbered 10, after V lost 7 bases and J lost 4 bases. Germline V gene lookup returns CDR1 SNHLY and CDR2 FYNNEI. The CDR3 loop is CASNSRLGLAYNEQFF. CDR3 DNA sequence: TGTGCCAGCAATTCGAGGCTGGGACTAGCGTACAATGAGCAGTTCTTC.

The V gene is TRBV28, the J gene TRBJ2-3; tentatively, D is TRBD1 (6 bases). Trimming left V 5 bases short and J 10 bases short, with 13 bases between. CDR1 is MDHEN, CDR2 SYDVKM, per germline. This CDR3 region has 12 residues. CDR3 sequence (DNA): TGTGCCAGCAGTCAAACAGGGAAGGCGCAGTATTTT. Protein sequence: CASSQTGKAQYF.

The CDR3: CATSGTSGRSDTQYF. CDR3 in DNA: TGTGCCACCAGCGGGACTAGCGGGAGATCAGATACGCAGTATTTT. The rearrangement uses TRBV15 and TRBJ2-3; 14 bases match TRBD2. The V gene's germline CDR1 is LNHNV and CDR2 YYDKDF (reference sequence). V gave up 5 bases and J gave up 4 bases; unmatched junction bases: 2. The CDR3 is 15 amino acids.